The sequence of this T cell receptor beta chain was determined in a study of OX40 agonist ivuxolimab in advanced cancers. The CDR3 spans 14 residues. Generated by immunoSEQ multiplex PCR, the TCRdb table keeps only in-frame clones and is missing some. The sample shows 65,000 to 85,000 clones, 85% of them seen only once. The chain carries TRBV21-1 and TRBJ1-2. TRBV21-1 counts as a pseudogene. Sequenced material: CD4+ or CD8+ T cells sorted from blood, taken in a trial of the OX40 agonist ivuxolimab. The TCR was taken from an adult with an advanced solid tumor such as melanoma, head and neck, liver or kidney cancer. CDR3 amino acids: CASSKEPGGLDYTF. The CDR3 DNA reads TGTGCCAGCAGCAAAGAACCGGGGGGCCTAGACTACACCTTC.